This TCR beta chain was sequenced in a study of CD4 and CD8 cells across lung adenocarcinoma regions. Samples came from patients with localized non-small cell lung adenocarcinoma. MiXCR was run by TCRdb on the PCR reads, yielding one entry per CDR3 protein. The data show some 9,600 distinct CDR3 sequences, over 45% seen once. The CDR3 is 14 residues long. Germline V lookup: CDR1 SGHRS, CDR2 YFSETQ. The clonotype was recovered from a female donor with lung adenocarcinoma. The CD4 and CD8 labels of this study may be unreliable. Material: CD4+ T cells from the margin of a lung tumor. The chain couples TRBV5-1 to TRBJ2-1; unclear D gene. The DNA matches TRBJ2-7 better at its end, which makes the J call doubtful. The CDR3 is CASSLEDLPGEQYF. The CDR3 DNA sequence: TGCGCCAGCAGCTTGGAAGACTTGCCTGGCGAGCAGTACTTC.